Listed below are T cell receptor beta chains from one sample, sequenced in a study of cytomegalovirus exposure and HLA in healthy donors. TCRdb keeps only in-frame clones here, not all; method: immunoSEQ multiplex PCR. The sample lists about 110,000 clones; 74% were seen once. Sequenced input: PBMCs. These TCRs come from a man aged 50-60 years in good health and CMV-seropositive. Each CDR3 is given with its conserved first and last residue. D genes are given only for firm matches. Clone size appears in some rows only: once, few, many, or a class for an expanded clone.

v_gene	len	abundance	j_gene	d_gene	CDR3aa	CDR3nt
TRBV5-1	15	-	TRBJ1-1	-	CASSLVTGSGTEAFF	TGCGCCAGCAGCTTGGTTACGGGATCGGGGACTGAAGCTTTCTTT
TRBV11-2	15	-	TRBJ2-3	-	CASSLGGSSTDTQYF	TGTGCCAGCAGCCTCGGAGGGTCTAGCACAGATACGCAGTATTTT
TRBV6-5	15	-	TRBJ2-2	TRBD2	CASRTGTRNAGELFF	TGTGCCAGCAGAACCGGGACTAGGAACGCCGGGGAGCTGTTTTTT
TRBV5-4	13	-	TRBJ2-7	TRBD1	CASSSRQGSEQYF	TGTGCCAGCAGCTCCCGACAGGGGAGCGAGCAGTACTTC
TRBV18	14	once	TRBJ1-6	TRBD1	CASSQEGANSPLHF	TGTGCCAGCTCCCAGGAGGGGGCAAATTCACCCCTCCACTTT
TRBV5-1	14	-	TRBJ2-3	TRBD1	CASAGTGGTDTQYF	TGCGCCAGCGCTGGGACAGGGGGGACAGATACGCAGTATTTT
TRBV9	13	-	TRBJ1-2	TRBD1	CASSVRQGSGYTF	TGTGCCAGCAGCGTGAGACAGGGCTCGGGCTACACCTTC
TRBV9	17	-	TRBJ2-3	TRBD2	CASSFQGTSGRTDTQYF	TGTGCCAGCAGCTTTCAAGGGACTAGCGGGAGAACAGATACGCAGTATTTT
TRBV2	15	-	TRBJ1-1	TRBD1	CASSAPGTGKTEAFF	TGTGCCAGCAGTGCCCCCGGGACAGGGAAGACTGAAGCTTTCTTT
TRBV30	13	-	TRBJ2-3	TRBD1	CAWSGQGRDTQYF	TGTGCCTGGTCGGGACAGGGGAGAGATACGCAGTATTTT
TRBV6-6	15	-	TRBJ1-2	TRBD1	CASKKPNRGDYGYTF	TGTGCCAGCAAAAAACCCAACAGGGGGGACTATGGCTACACCTTC
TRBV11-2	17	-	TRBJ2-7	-	CASSSRGGGGLLTEQYF	TGTGCCAGCAGCTCTAGAGGGGGAGGGGGTCTTCTTACGGAGCAGTACTTC
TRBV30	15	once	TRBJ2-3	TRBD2	CAWTGLAGWQDTQYF	TGTGCCTGGACTGGACTAGCGGGATGGCAAGATACGCAGTATTTT
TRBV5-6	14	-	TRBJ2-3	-	CASSLNPGSDTQYF	TGTGCCAGCAGCTTGAATCCAGGTTCAGATACGCAGTATTTT
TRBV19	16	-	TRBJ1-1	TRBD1	CASSPYPDRGNTEAFF	TGTGCCAGTAGTCCCTACCCCGACAGGGGGAACACTGAAGCTTTCTTT
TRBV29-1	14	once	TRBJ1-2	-	CSVVQRRGAYGYTF	TGCAGCGTTGTCCAAAGACGGGGGGCCTATGGCTACACCTTC
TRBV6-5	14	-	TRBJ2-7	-	CASRRDSSGYEQYF	TGTGCCAGCAGACGAGACTCATCGGGCTACGAGCAGTACTTC
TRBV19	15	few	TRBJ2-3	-	CASSIRRGGTDTQYF	TGTGCCAGTAGTATACGGAGGGGAGGCACAGATACGCAGTATTTT
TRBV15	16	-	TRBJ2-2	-	CATSRDRREVSGELFF	TGTGCCACCAGCAGAGATCGCAGGGAGGTGTCCGGGGAGCTGTTTTTT
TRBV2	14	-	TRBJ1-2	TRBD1	CASSTGTGSYGYTF	TGTGCCAGCAGTACCGGGACAGGGAGTTATGGCTACACCTTC
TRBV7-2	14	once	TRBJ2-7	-	CASSFGRSSYEQYF	TGTGCCAGCAGCTTTGGCAGGTCATCCTACGAGCAGTACTTC
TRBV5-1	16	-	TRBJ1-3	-	CASSLVGHNSGNTIYF	TGCGCCAGCAGCTTGGTTGGGCATAACTCTGGAAACACCATATATTTT
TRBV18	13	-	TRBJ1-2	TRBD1	CASSPWTGKGYTF	TGTGCCAGCTCACCCTGGACAGGGAAGGGCTACACCTTC
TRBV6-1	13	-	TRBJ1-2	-	CASSESSYYGYTF	TGTGCCAGCAGTGAATCGTCTTACTATGGCTACACCTTC
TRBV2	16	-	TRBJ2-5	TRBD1	CASSESGQGARETQYF	TGTGCCAGCAGTGAGTCCGGACAGGGGGCACGGGAGACCCAGTACTTC
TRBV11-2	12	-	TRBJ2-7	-	CASSFSSHEQYF	TGTGCCAGCAGCTTTTCATCCCACGAGCAGTACTTC
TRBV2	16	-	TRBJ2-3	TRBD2	CASSAPTSSSPDTQYF	TGTGCCAGCAGCGCTCCGACTAGCAGTTCTCCAGATACGCAGTATTTT
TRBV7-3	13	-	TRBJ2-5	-	CASSLTTLETQYF	TGTGCCAGCAGCTTAACGACATTGGAGACCCAGTACTTC
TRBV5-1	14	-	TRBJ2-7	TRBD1	CASSLEDRRSQTYF	TGCGCCAGCAGCTTAGAGGACAGGAGGAGTCAGACGTACTTC
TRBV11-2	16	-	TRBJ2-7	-	CASSSRAGTTSYEQYF	TGTGCCAGCAGCTCCCGAGCCGGGACAACGTCCTACGAGCAGTACTTC
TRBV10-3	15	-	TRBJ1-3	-	CAISDPVSPGNTIYF	TGTGCCATCAGTGACCCAGTTTCCCCTGGAAACACCATATATTTT
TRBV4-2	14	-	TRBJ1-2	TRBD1	CASSQGQGPYGYTF	TGTGCCAGCAGCCAAGGACAGGGGCCCTATGGCTACACCTTC
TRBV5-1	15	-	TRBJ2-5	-	CASSGGKPAEETQYF	TGCGCCAGCTCTGGAGGGAAACCAGCTGAAGAGACCCAGTACTTC